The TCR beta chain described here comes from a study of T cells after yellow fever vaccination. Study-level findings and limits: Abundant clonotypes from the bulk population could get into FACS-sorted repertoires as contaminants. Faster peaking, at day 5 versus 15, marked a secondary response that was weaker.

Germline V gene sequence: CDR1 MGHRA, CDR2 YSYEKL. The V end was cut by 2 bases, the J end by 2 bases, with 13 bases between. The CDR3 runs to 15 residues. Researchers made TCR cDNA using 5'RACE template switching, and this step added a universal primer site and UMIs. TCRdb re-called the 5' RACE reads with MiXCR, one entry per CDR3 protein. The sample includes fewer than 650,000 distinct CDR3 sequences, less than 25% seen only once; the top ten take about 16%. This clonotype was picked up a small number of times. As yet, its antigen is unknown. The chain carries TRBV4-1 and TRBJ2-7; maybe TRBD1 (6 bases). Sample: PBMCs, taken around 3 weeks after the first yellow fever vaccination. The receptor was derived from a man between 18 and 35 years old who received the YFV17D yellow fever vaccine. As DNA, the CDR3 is TGCGCCAGCAGCCAAACGACAGGAGCCCCCTACGAGCAGTACTTC. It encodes CASSQTTGAPYEQYF.